Below are 20 T cell receptor beta chains sequenced from a single sample in a study of blood T cell repertoires in COVID-19. Method: immunoSEQ multiplex PCR; TCRdb's copy keeps in-frame clones and lacks some. The sample contains more than 200,000 clones, around 83% of which appear only once. The sequencing input was peripheral blood. These receptors were collected from a man between 40 and 49 years old with active or convalescent COVID-19.

V usage is TRBV27 and J usage is TRBJ2-1, with 12 bases matching TRBD2. Germline CDR1 and CDR2: MNHEY and SMNVEV (reference sequence). V gave up 1 base and J gave up 15 bases; unmatched junction bases: 10. The CDR3 runs 15 residues. In DNA form, the CDR3 reads TGTGCCAGCAGTTTATACCGACTAGCGGGGGCCACGAGGTTCTTC. It encodes CASSLYRLAGATRFF.

V gene TRBV2 combines with J gene TRBJ1-3; D is possibly TRBD1 (5 bases). Germline-derived CDR1 and CDR2 are SNHLY and FYNNEI. The length of the CDR3 is 12 residues. Trimming stripped 8 bases from V and 5 bases from J, with 10 bases between. The CDR3 DNA reads as TGTGCCAGCTCCACAGGTAGAAACACCATATATTTT. As protein: CASSTGRNTIYF.

This clone occurred a few times. The rearrangement joins TRBV6-1 to TRBJ1-1, with a possible D match to TRBD1 (5 bases). CDR1 MNHNS and CDR2 SASEGT come from the germline V gene. V was clipped by 1 base and J by 6 bases, with 18 bases between them. CDR3 length: 16 residues. DNA for the CDR3: TGTGCCAGCAGTGAAGAAGGGTTAGGGGTTCTCCCTGAAGCTTTCTTT. It yields the protein CASSEEGLGVLPEAFF.

This chain's CDR3 is CASSADTLPTEQYF. Here the CDR3 DNA reads TGTGCCAGCAGCGCTGACACTCTACCCACCGAGCAGTACTTC. The chain carries TRBV9 and TRBJ2-7; D unresolved. The germline gives CDR1 SGDLS, CDR2 YYNGEE. The length of the CDR3 is 14 residues. V lost 3 bases and J 6 bases, leaving 16 bases between the germline ends.

V is TRBV7-9 and J is TRBJ1-1; unclear D gene. CDR1 is SEHNR, CDR2 FQNEAQ, per germline (reference sequence). CDR3 length: 12 residues. V lost 6 bases and J 5 bases, leaving 10 bases between the germline ends. CDR3 DNA sequence: TGTGCCAGCAGTCACGGTTGGACTGAAGCTTTCTTT. Its translation: CASSHGWTEAFF.

This clone was recorded at least ten times. The chain carries TRBV19 and TRBJ1-1; the match to TRBD1 covers 10 bases. With 8 bases clipped from V and 1 base from J, the junction kept 13 bases outside the gene matches. This CDR3 is 17 amino acids long. CDR1 and CDR2 (germline): LNHDA, SQIVND (reference sequence). The CDR3 region is CASGVPDRGSKNTEAFF. The DNA of the CDR3 is TGTGCCAGTGGGGTCCCGGACAGGGGGTCCAAGAACACTGAAGCTTTCTTT.

This chain joins TRBV30 and TRBJ1-2, with 7 positions matching TRBD1. Losses at the gene ends were 4 bases for V and 2 bases for J; bases not matched to a gene: 16. From germline, CDR1 is GTSNPN and CDR2 SVGIG (reference sequence). This CDR3 is built from 17 residues. CDR3 protein: CAWNDYLGTADNYGYTF. CDR3 sequence (DNA): TGTGCCTGGAACGACTACTTAGGGACAGCCGACAACTATGGCTACACCTTC.

This clone came up once. CDR3 residues: CASSFISGSPLHF. CDR3 bases: TGTGCCAGCAGCTTCATCAGTGGCTCACCCCTCCACTTT. This chain links TRBV11-3 with TRBJ1-6; D gene unclear. The length of the CDR3 is 13 residues. CDR1 is SGHNT and CDR2 is YENEEA in the germline V gene. V dropped 3 bases and J dropped 10 bases, with 10 bases sitting between them.

This chain uses TRBV11-3 with TRBJ2-7, with D unclear. Germline values: CDR1 SGHNT, CDR2 YENEEA. This CDR3 is built from 14 residues. Trimming pared 2 bases from V and 2 bases from J, leaving 10 bases between. CDR3 region: CASSLSSSAYEQYF. Here the CDR3 DNA reads TGTGCCAGCAGCTTAAGTAGTAGTGCCTACGAGCAGTACTTC.

This clone has only a few counts. The chain is built from TRBV24-1 and TRBJ2-4; D unclear. Deletions cut 5 bases from V and 7 bases from J, with 8 bases between. CDR3 length: 12 amino acids. The germline V gene has CDR1 KGHDR and CDR2 SFDVKD. CDR3 sequence reads: CATSGIRNIQYF. The CDR3 DNA sequence: TGTGCCACCAGTGGCATTCGGAACATTCAGTACTTC.

Only one count was recorded for this clone. The chain employs TRBV10-3 and TRBJ1-5, with D unclear. With 10 bases removed from V and 2 bases from J, the gap between germline ends came to 9 bases. The CDR3 consists of 12 residues. Germline lookup yields CDR1 ENHRY and CDR2 SYGVKD. The CDR3 nucleotides are TGTGCCACGGCCCAGGGCAATCAGCCCCAGCATTTT. This translates into CATAQGNQPQHF.

This clone came up once. The V gene is TRBV7-9, the J gene TRBJ2-3; weak D call: TRBD2 (5 bases). The CDR3 runs to 14 residues. Germline V lookup: CDR1 SEHNR, CDR2 FQNEAQ (reference sequence). V gave up 1 base and J gave up 3 bases, with 8 bases separating them. This chain's CDR3 is CASSLVEGTDTQYF. In nucleotides, the CDR3 is TGTGCCAGCAGCTTAGTTGAGGGAACAGATACGCAGTATTTT.

This chain uses TRBV7-6 with TRBJ2-7; 12 nucleotides match TRBD2. There are 16 residues in the CDR3. The germline gives CDR1 SGHVS, CDR2 FNYEAQ. After removal of 0 bases from V and 3 bases from J, the junction contained 3 bases not matched to a gene. This chain's CDR3 is CASSLAGLAGNYEQYF. In DNA, the CDR3 is TGTGCCAGCAGCTTAGCCGGACTAGCGGGGAACTACGAGCAGTACTTC.

This clone was recorded once. The chain uses TRBV7-2 and TRBJ1-5; the D is unclear. Germline loops: CDR1 SGHTA, CDR2 FQGNSA. The V end lost 2 bases, the J end lost 2 bases, and 10 bases lay between the germline ends. The CDR3 is made up of 15 amino acids. The CDR3: CASSLYRQGNQPQHF. Here the CDR3 DNA reads TGTGCCAGCAGCTTATACCGTCAGGGCAATCAGCCCCAGCATTTT.

The chain is built from TRBV4-2 and TRBJ2-1; 8 nucleotides line up with TRBD2. Germline lookup yields CDR1 LGHNA and CDR2 YNFKEQ. CDR3 size: 16 residues. V was clipped by 4 bases and J by 8 bases; unmatched bases: 13. This CDR3 is CASSPGGSGRVDEQFF. CDR3 nucleotide sequence: TGTGCCAGCAGCCCCGGGGGCAGCGGGAGAGTCGATGAGCAGTTCTTC.

This clone was seen once. The chain employs TRBV6-2 or TRBV6-3 and TRBJ2-2, with D possibly being TRBD1 (6 bases). V lost 5 bases, J lost 1 base, and 17 bases lay in between. The CDR3 extends over 17 amino acids. Germline V gene data show CDR1 as MNHEY and CDR2 as SVGEGT. For the CDR3, the DNA is TGTGCCAGCAGTCGTACAGGGAGCGTGGGGAACACCGGGGAGCTGTTTTTT. Protein: CASSRTGSVGNTGELFF.

CDR3 region: CASSSGTANYGYTF. CDR3 sequence (DNA): TGTGCCAGCAGTTCCGGGACAGCGAACTATGGCTACACCTTC. This sequence joins TRBV28 and TRBJ1-2; 7 nucleotides line up with TRBD1. J lost 2 bases, V lost 4 bases, and 4 bases had no gene match. Germline lookup yields CDR1 MDHEN and CDR2 SYDVKM. The CDR3 has 14 residues.

The chain couples TRBV11-2 to TRBJ2-7, with D possibly being TRBD1 (6 bases). Germline loops: CDR1 SGHAT, CDR2 FQNNGV. The CDR3 has 14 residues. V was clipped by 5 bases and J by 1 base, with 12 bases between them. CDR3: CASSRLTGSYEQYF. Here the CDR3 DNA reads TGTGCCAGCAGCCGCCTGACAGGTTCCTACGAGCAGTACTTC.

The chain combines TRBV7-9 with TRBJ1-1; D is undetermined. Trimming stripped 3 bases from V and 3 bases from J, with 14 bases between. This CDR3 has 15 residues. Germline assignment: CDR1 SEHNR and CDR2 FQNEAQ (reference sequence). The CDR3 DNA follows: TGTGCCAGCAGCTTTGAAGAGGGTTTGGACACTGAAGCTTTCTTT. Protein product: CASSFEEGLDTEAFF.

The genes are TRBV27 and TRBJ1-2; a possible D gene is TRBD1 (5 bases). The CDR3 consists of 15 residues. CDR1 and CDR2 (germline): MNHEY, SMNVEV (reference sequence). V lost 2 bases and J lost 4, with 14 bases in between. CDR3 sequence reads: CASSLGGAGAYGYTF. The DNA of the CDR3 is TGTGCCAGCAGTTTAGGAGGGGCCGGGGCCTATGGCTACACCTTC.